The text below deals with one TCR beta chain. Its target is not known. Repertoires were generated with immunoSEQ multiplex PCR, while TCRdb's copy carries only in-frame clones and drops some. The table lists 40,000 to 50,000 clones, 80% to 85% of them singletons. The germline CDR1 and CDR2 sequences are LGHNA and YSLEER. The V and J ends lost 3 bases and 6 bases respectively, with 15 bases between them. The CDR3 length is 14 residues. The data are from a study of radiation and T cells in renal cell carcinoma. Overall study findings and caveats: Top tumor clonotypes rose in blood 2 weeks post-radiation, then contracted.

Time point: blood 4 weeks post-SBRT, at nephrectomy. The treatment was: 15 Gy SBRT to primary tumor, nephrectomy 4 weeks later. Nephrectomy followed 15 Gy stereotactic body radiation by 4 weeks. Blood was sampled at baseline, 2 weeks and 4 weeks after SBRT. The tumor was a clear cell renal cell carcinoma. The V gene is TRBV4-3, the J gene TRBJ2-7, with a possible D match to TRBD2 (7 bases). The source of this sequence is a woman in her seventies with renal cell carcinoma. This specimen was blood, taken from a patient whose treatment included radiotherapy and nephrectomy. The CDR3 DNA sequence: TGCGCCAGCAGCCATTCCGGGGGGCGAGGCGAGCAGTACTTC. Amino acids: CASSHSGGRGEQYF.